The sequence of this T cell receptor (beta chain) was determined in a study of blood T cells in healthy people across ages. Germline V gene data show CDR1 as SGHRS and CDR2 as YFSETQ. CDR3 length: 16 residues. Using a J-beta primer mix together with a sample-barcoded 5' primer, a second PCR was run for roughly 7 to 12 cycles. TCRdb ran MiXCR on the 5' RACE reads and lists one entry per CDR3 protein. The sample gives over a million distinct CDR3 sequences, approximately 38% of which show up once; approximately 7.9% is in the top ten. The rearrangement joins TRBV5-1 to TRBJ2-1; unclear D gene. The J call could be wrong; TRBJ2-7 is a better fit for the DNA end. The receptor was isolated from a woman between 18 and 29 years old in good health. The source material was blood. The chain's CDR3 is CASSLEAHSSYNEQYF. The DNA for the CDR3 is TGCGCCAGCAGCTTGGAAGCCCATAGCTCCTACAATGAGCAGTACTTC.